The present TCR beta chain was sequenced within a study of T cells in Graves' hyperthyroidism and ophthalmopathy. Authors of the study amplified TCR beta CDR3 regions from RNA transcripts. First-round RT-PCR with HTBI primers amplified the TCR CDR3 region. Each CDR3 protein gets one entry after TCRdb re-called the multiplex PCR reads with MiXCR. The table includes 600,000 to 900,000 distinct CDR3 sequences, over 15% detected once. It was considered stable Graves' hyperthyroidism when ophthalmopathy did not progress within 18 months. This clonotype was observed many times. The origin of this receptor is a man between 18 and 35 years old with Graves' hyperthyroidism. The sequencing input was blood.

The CDR3 is CASSPPTSGRYEQYF. In DNA, the CDR3 is TGTGCCAGCTCACCACCGACTAGCGGTCGATACGAGCAGTACTTC. The chain has TRBV18 and TRBJ2-7, with 9 nucleotides matching TRBD2. The ends lost 0 bases at V and 4 bases at J; junction bases unmatched: 4. Per germline, CDR1 KGHSH and CDR2 LQKENI. This CDR3 spans 15 amino acids.